This T cell receptor (beta chain) was sequenced in a study of CD8+CD57+ T cells in acquired aplastic anemia (dated by TCRdb to 2016 to 2019). Looking at the study overall: On average, sorted CD4+ and CD8+ cells yielded about 3 ug of extracted DNA, with a range of about 0.19 to 30 ug. A CD8+CD57+ expansion meant a frequency higher than the mean frequency seen in healthy subjects.

Genomic DNA served as template for TCR beta VDJ combination and CDR3 sequence profiling. An Illumina HiSeq 2000 was the platform used for TCR repertoire sequencing. The source study handled its data this way. TRBV/TRBJ rearrangement plots, CDR3 size and DJ length profiles, and Simpson's diversity index were used to assess repertoires. The most abundant DNA sequence in the deep sequencing data was defined as the immunodominant clone. CDR3 amino acid sequences were checked for sharing between subjects and were compared against published repertoires and the VDJdb database. The raw public data were reprocessed by TCRdb itself: fastp quality trimming at Q25, MiXCR clonotype calling, in-frame beta chains only. All rows with the same CDR3 protein become a single entry with the most common DNA and genes. For this entry, the V and J calls and clone size follow TCRdb and not the study's own pipeline. The table for this sample lists roughly 180,000 distinct CDR3 sequences; about 60% of them were counted only once. In total, the top ten clones hold under 45% of the sample.

As for this clonotype: Its antigen has not been determined. Per-base quality was not reported, and no clone a single base away is much larger than it.

Expansion of CD8+CD57+ cells had been shown by flow cytometry in the patients chosen for sequencing. Every patient had a diagnosis of severe acquired aplastic anemia based on International Study of Aplastic Anemia and Agranulocytosis and Camitta criteria. No therapy had been received by the patients at the time of blood sampling. In the study, sorted CD4+ and CD8+ blood T cells from patients with severe aplastic anemia and from healthy subjects underwent deep sequencing of TCR repertoires. Patients were enrolled under clinicaltrials.gov protocols 00001620, 01623167, 00001397, 00071045, 00081523 and 00961064 in the USA. Ficoll-Paque density gradient centrifugation was used to isolate peripheral blood mononuclear cells. Before DNA extraction, CD4+ and CD8+ T cells were sorted by FACS or by magnetic beads. On the study overall, not on this receptor specifically: Some 30 CD8+ CDR3 sequences were shared between patients and controls but appeared highly expressed in patients and within their immunodominant clones. Between patients and healthy controls, no significant difference in CD8+ Simpson's diversity was found (P=0.060).

Per the germline V gene (reference sequence), LNHDA is the CDR1 and SQIVND is the CDR2. After removal of 7 bases from V and 0 bases from J, the junction retains 8 bases not matched to a gene. The CDR3 spans 15 residues, from the cysteine through the phenylalanine. This entry keeps only the CDR3 DNA: 45 bases, framed from base 1. Input material: sorted CD4+, CD8+, or CD8+CD57+ T cells (not recorded which) from PBMCs. Rearrangement joined TRBV19 to TRBJ1-1; TRBD1 aligns with 7 central bases. This clonotype originated in a human donor with aplastic anemia. This receptor has the CDR3 CASMRDRSLNTEAFF. The sequenced DNA: TGTGCCAGTATGAGGGACAGAAGCTTGAACACTGAAGCTTTCTTT.